This T cell receptor beta chain was obtained from a study of blood T cell repertoires in COVID-19. Across the whole study: The samples span acute and convalescent COVID-19 from the United States, Italy and Spain.

Germline CDR1 and CDR2: GTSNPN and SVGIG (reference sequence). This CDR3 region has 15 residues. Trimming stripped 3 bases from V and 5 bases from J, with 19 bases between. Source study methods: Using reference gene primer amplification, nucleated cell counts were estimated. Produced via immunoSEQ multiplex PCR; TCRdb's table is partial and in-frame only. That table gives V, J and clone size, and the DNA gave D and trimming. The sample has more than 95,000 clones, approximately 90% seen once. This clonotype was obtained from a man aged 55 to 70 with acute or convalescent COVID-19. V is TRBV30 and J is TRBJ1-1, with a possible D match to TRBD1 (6 bases). The sequencing sample was made of peripheral blood. CDR3 sequence: CAWSRPGAERTEAFF. In nucleotides, the CDR3 is TGTGCCTGGAGCCGGCCAGGGGCGGAGAGAACTGAAGCTTTCTTT.